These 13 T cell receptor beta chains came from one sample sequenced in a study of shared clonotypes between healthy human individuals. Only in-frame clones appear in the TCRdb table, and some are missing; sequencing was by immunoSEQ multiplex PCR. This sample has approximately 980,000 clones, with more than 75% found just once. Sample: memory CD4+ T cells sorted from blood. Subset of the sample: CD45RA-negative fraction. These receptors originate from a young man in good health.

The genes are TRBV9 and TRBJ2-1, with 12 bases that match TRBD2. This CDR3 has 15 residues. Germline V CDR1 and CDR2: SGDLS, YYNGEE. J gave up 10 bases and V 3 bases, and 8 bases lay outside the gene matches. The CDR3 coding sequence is TGTGCCAGCAGCGATCGGACTAGCGGGACCGAAGAGCAGTTCTTC. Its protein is CASSDRTSGTEEQFF.

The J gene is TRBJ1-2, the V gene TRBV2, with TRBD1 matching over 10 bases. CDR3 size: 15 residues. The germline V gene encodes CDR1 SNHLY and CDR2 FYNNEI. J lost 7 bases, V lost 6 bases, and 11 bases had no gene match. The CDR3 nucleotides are TGTGCCAGCAGCATAACCGGGACAGGGGCTTCTGGCTACACCTTC. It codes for CASSITGTGASGYTF.

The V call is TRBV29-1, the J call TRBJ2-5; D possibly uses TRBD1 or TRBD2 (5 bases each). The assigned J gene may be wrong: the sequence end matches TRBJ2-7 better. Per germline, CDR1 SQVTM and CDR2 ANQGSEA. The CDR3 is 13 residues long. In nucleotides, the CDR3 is TGCAGCGTGATCGGAGAGGGACGACACGAGCAGTACTTC. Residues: CSVIGEGRHEQYF.

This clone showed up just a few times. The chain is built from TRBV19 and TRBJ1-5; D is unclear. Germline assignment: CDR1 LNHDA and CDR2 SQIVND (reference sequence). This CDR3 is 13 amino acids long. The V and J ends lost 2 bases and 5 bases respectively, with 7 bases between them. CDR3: CASSINRDQPQHF. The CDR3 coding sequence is TGTGCCAGTAGTATAAATAGGGATCAGCCCCAGCATTTT.

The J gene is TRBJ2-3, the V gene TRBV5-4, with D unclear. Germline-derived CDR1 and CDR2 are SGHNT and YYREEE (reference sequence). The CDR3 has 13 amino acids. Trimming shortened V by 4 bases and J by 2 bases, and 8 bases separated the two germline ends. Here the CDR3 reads CASSQMTTDTQYF. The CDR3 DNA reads TGTGCCAGCAGCCAAATGACCACAGATACGCAGTATTTT.

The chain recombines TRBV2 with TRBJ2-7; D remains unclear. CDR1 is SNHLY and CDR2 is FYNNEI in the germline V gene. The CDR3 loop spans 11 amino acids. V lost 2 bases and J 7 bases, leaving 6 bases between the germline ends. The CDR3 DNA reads TGTGCCAGCAGTGAAATCTCAGAGCAGTACTTC. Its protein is CASSEISEQYF.

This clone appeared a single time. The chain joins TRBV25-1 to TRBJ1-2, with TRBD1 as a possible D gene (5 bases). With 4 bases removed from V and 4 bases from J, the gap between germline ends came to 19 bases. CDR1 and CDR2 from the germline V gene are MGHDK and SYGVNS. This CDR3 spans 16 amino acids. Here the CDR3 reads CASSASGTELIYGYTF. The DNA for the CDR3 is TGTGCCAGCAGTGCGTCCGGGACGGAGCTTATCTATGGCTACACCTTC.

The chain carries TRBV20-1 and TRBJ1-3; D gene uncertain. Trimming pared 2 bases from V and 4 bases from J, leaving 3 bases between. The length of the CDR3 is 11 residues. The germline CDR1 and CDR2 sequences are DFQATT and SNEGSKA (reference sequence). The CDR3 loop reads CSARWGNTIYF. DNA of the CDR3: TGCAGTGCTAGATGGGGAAACACCATATATTTT.

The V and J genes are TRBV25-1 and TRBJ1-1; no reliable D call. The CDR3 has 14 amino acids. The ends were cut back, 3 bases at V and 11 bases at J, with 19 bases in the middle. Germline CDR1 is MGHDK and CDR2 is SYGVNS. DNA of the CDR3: TGTGCCAGCAGTGACTCATACTTAGTTAGAGCTGCTTTCTTT. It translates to CASSDSYLVRAAFF.

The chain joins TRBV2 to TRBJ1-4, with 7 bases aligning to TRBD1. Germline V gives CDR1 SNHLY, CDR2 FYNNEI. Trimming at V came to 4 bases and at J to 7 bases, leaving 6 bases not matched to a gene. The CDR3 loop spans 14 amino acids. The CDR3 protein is CASSARGRFEKLFF. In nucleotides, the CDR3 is TGTGCCAGCAGTGCTAGGGGGCGTTTTGAAAAACTGTTTTTT.

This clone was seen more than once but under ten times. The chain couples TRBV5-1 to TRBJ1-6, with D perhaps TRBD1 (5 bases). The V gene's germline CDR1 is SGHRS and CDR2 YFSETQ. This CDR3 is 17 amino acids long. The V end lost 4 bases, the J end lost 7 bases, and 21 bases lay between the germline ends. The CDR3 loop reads CASSQTGTPGGNSPLHF. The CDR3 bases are TGCGCCAGCAGCCAAACCGGGACGCCGGGCGGGAATTCACCCCTCCACTTT.

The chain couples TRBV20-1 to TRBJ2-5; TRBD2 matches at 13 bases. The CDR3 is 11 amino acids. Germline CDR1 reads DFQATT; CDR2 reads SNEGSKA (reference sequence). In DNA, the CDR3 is TGCGTGGGGACTAGCGGGAACACCCAGTACTTC. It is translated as CVGTSGNTQYF.

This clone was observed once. The CDR3 sequence is CAISFQAQSYEQYF. The CDR3, as DNA: TGTGCCATCAGTTTCCAGGCACAGTCCTACGAGCAGTACTTC. The chain couples TRBV10-3 to TRBJ2-7, with D hard to call. The CDR3 runs to 14 residues. Trimming took 5 bases from V and 1 from J, leaving 12 bases between them. CDR1 is ENHRY and CDR2 is SYGVKD in the germline V gene.